These 2 T cell receptor beta chains originate from one sample sequenced in a study of cytomegalovirus exposure and HLA in healthy donors. A multiplex PCR was run with 60 Vbeta primers and 13 Jbeta primers. Profiling relied on immunoSEQ multiplex PCR, and the TCRdb table lists in-frame clones only, not all of them. The sample has around 130,000 clones, around 78% seen once. Sequences were obtained from PBMCs. These receptors were collected from a woman between 40 and 50 years old in good health and CMV-seronegative.

This clone was seen a handful of times. The CDR3 loop is CASSFIGGTHRAFF. The CDR3 nucleotides are TGTGCCAGCAGTTTTATAGGCGGCACTCATCGGGCTTTCTTT. This chain links TRBV28 with TRBJ1-1; D is unclear. The length of the CDR3 is 14 residues. V was clipped by 3 bases and J by 11 bases, with 19 bases between them. CDR1 is MDHEN, CDR2 SYDVKM, per germline.

The chain employs TRBV28 and TRBJ2-1; TRBD2 matches 11 bases. The V gene end was trimmed by 8 bases and the J gene end by 6 bases; junction bases not matched to a gene: 12. CDR1 is MDHEN and CDR2 is SYDVKM in the germline V gene. The CDR3 has 16 residues. CDR3 amino acids: CASYSLGTSGTNEQFF. The CDR3 nucleotides read TGTGCCAGCTACTCCCTCGGGACTAGCGGAACCAATGAGCAGTTCTTC.